This TCR gamma chain was sequenced for a study of intestinal T cells in coeliac disease. Study-wide results and limits: TRD kmer-based clustering correctly classified all 22 biopsies in training, with reported leave-one-out accuracy of 75% to 95%. TRG clustering correctly classified 51 of 54 biopsies (about 94%). Degraded FFPE DNA template probably caused partial TCR sequence loss per sample.

The TRG library came from 150 to 200 ng of biopsy DNA amplified with LymphoTrack primers. TCRdb fed the multiplex PCR reads into CATT to redo clone calling. Of roughly 730 gamma-chain clones in the sample, about 51% were seen once. CDR3 length equals 13 residues. The table lists this clone with a few counts. Antigen unknown. This could be a read error, since a much larger clone is one nucleotide away. This specimen includes other DNA sequences encoding the same CDR3. Genomic DNA came from ten approximately 5.2-µm formalin-fixed paraffin-embedded scrolls per case. The samples were fully anonymised formalin-fixed paraffin-embedded duodenal biopsies left over from diagnostic use.

The genes are TRGV10 and TRGJ1 or TRGJ2. TRGV10 is sorted into the ORF group, with uncertain function. Specimen: a duodenal biopsy. The TCR originated in a human donor with celiac disease. CDR3 amino acids: CAAWDSNYYKKLF. CDR3 bases: TGTGCCGCGTGGGACTCGAATTATTATAAGAAACTCTTT.